The text below deals with one T cell receptor beta chain. RNA was extracted and reverse transcribed into cDNA as the sequencing template. Data came from immunoSEQ multiplex PCR; TCRdb stores just in-frame clones and leaves some out. The table lists 100,000 to 120,000 clones, 45% to 60% of them singletons. The CDR3 covers 14 residues. Germline values: CDR1 MGHRA, CDR2 YSYEKL. Trimming shortened V by 8 bases and J by 1 base, and 15 bases separated the two germline ends. The data were obtained in a study of CD8+ T cells in alopecia areata. Lesional scalp tissue (obtained by punch biopsy) and peripheral blood were collected from alopecia areata patients.

The sequence derives from a human donor with alopecia areata. The rearrangement joins TRBV4-1 to TRBJ2-7, with D possibly being TRBD1 (5 bases). Source material: NKG2D-low CD8+ T cells sorted from blood. The CDR3 here is CASGLRQSSYEQYF. Written as DNA, the CDR3 is TGCGCCAGCGGCCTTCGACAGAGTTCCTACGAGCAGTACTTC.